These 12 T cell receptor beta chains originate from one sample sequenced in a study of cytomegalovirus exposure and HLA in healthy donors. Both 60 Vbeta primers and 13 Jbeta primers went into the PCR. Assay used: immunoSEQ multiplex PCR; TCRdb lists only in-frame clones, some missing. The table records under 130,000 clones, roughly 13% of them present only once. Input material: PBMCs. The receptors were sampled from a middle-aged man in good health and CMV-seropositive.

The chain has TRBV5-5 and TRBJ1-2; D ambiguous. The germline V gene encodes CDR1 SGHKS and CDR2 YYEKEE (reference sequence). Trimming pared 0 bases from V and 5 bases from J, leaving 17 bases between. The CDR3 is 16 residues long. The CDR3 reads CASSLGGQAGYYGYTF. The CDR3 bases are TGTGCCAGCAGCTTGGGAGGGCAGGCTGGATATTATGGCTACACCTTC.

This chain links TRBV6-5 with TRBJ1-3; D is possibly TRBD1 (5 bases). The CDR3 covers 14 residues. In germline, CDR1 is MNHEY, CDR2 SVGAGI. V lost 5 bases to trimming and J lost 0 bases, with 8 bases between them. The DNA for the CDR3 is TGTGCCAGCAGTCGACAGCCCTCTGGAAACACCATATATTTT. This encodes CASSRQPSGNTIYF.

The J gene is TRBJ2-7, the V gene TRBV29-1; 9 nucleotides line up with TRBD1. The V gene end was trimmed by 4 bases and the J gene end by 7 bases; junction bases not matched to a gene: 5. This CDR3 has 12 amino acids. The germline CDR1 and CDR2 sequences are SQVTM and ANQGSEA. The CDR3 here is CSVGRDRVEQYF. CDR3 nucleotides: TGCAGCGTTGGCCGGGACAGGGTGGAGCAGTACTTC.

The chain links TRBV14 to TRBJ2-6; D uncertain. The CDR3 is 16 amino acids. The germline V and J ends were trimmed by 3 bases and 4 bases, with 13 bases remaining between them. CDR1 and CDR2 from the germline V gene are SGHDN and FVKESK. In DNA, the CDR3 is TGTGCCAGCAGCCATAGTTTATTCCGGGGGGCCAACGTCCTGACTTTC. Translating gives CASSHSLFRGANVLTF.

This clone has only a few counts. This rearrangement joins TRBV30 to TRBJ2-7; no firm D call. CDR1 is GTSNPN, CDR2 SVGIG, per germline (reference sequence). The ends were cut back, 4 bases at V and 2 bases at J, with 9 bases in the middle. This CDR3 spans 12 amino acids. CDR3 bases: TGTGCCTGGACGGCAGGTGCCTACGAGCAGTACTTC. Translation: CAWTAGAYEQYF.

The CDR3 protein is CASTVQAATGYYGYTF. The CDR3 DNA is TGCGCCAGCACCGTACAGGCTGCGACGGGTTACTATGGCTACACCTTC. The chain employs TRBV4-3 and TRBJ1-2; perhaps TRBD1 as D (5 bases). This CDR3 spans 16 amino acids. V was shortened by 7 bases and J by 3 bases, with 21 bases between the two germline ends. Germline CDR1 is LGHNA and CDR2 is YSLEER.

Only a few counts were recorded for this clone. The rearrangement joins TRBV19 to TRBJ1-5; D not resolved. The ends were cut back, 3 bases at V and 6 bases at J, with 6 bases in the middle. CDR3 size: 12 residues. Germline-derived CDR1 and CDR2 are LNHDA and SQIVND (reference sequence). The CDR3 DNA is TGTGCCAGTAGTATCGGGAGTCAGCCCCAGCATTTT. Its translation is CASSIGSQPQHF.

The chain combines TRBV29-1 with TRBJ2-3, with D possibly TRBD2 on 6 matching bases. Germline-derived CDR1 and CDR2 are SQVTM and ANQGSEA. V shed 4 bases and J shed 4 bases, with 9 bases lying between them. The CDR3 contains 12 residues. The CDR3 loop reads CSVARGADTQYF. CDR3 in DNA: TGCAGCGTTGCGCGGGGAGCAGATACGCAGTATTTT.

V gene TRBV27 combines with J gene TRBJ2-7; 8 bases are a match to TRBD1. V lost 5 bases, J lost 6 bases, and 6 bases stayed unmatched. This CDR3 is 13 amino acids long. The germline V gene has CDR1 MNHEY and CDR2 SMNVEV (reference sequence). CDR3 sequence (DNA): TGTGCCAGCAGTCTGGGACAGGTGGGCGAGCAGTACTTC. As protein: CASSLGQVGEQYF.

This clone was found a few times. The rearrangement joins TRBV28 to TRBJ2-7, with D possibly being TRBD2 (5 bases). V lost 2 bases and J 0 bases, leaving 17 bases between the germline ends. This CDR3 comprises 17 residues. Germline V CDR1 and CDR2: MDHEN, SYDVKM. The CDR3 DNA follows: TGTGCCAGCAGTTTAGCTTCTCGGACTTTTGCCTCCTACGAGCAGTACTTC. It yields the protein CASSLASRTFASYEQYF.

V gene TRBV2 combines with J gene TRBJ2-7, with D tentatively TRBD2 (6 bases). Per the germline V gene, CDR1 is SNHLY and CDR2 is FYNNEI. The CDR3 extends over 12 amino acids. V lost 7 bases to trimming and J lost 0 bases, with 7 bases between them. CDR3 coding DNA: TGTGCCAGCACGGAGGGCTCCTACGAGCAGTACTTC. Residues: CASTEGSYEQYF.

The chain joins TRBV29-1 to TRBJ2-5; 8 positions match TRBD1. Germline CDR1 and CDR2: SQVTM and ANQGSEA. J gave up 5 bases and V 6 bases, and 8 bases lay outside the gene matches. The CDR3 contains 13 residues. The CDR3 nucleotides read TGCAGCGTGGATGGACAGGGACGGGAGACCCAGTACTTC. Translated: CSVDGQGRETQYF. Filled out from reference TRBV29-1 and TRBJ2-5, the complete variable domain reads SAVISQKPSRDICQRGTSLTIQCQVDSQVTMMFWYRQQPGQSLTLIATANQGSEATYESGFVIDKFPISRPNLTFSTLTVSNMSPEDSSIYLCSVDGQGRETQYFGPGTRLLVL.